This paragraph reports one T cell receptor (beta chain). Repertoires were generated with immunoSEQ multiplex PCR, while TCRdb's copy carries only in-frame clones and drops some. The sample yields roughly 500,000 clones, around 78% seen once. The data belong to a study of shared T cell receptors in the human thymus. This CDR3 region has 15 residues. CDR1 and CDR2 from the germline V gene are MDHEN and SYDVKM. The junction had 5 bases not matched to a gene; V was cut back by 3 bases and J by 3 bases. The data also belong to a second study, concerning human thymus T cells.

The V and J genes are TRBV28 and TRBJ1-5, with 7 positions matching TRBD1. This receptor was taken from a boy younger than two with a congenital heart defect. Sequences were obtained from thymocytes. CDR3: CASSLGTAFNQPQHF. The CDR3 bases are TGTGCCAGCAGTTTGGGGACAGCCTTCAATCAGCCCCAGCATTTT.